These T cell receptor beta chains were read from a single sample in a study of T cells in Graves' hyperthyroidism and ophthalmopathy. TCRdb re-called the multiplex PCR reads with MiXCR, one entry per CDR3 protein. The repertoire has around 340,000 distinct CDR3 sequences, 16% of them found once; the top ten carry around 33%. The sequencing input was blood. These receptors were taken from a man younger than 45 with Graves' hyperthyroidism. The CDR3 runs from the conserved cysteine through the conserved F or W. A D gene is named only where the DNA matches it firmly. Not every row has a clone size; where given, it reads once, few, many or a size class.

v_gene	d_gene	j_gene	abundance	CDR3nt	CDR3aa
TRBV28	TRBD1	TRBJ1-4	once	TGTGCCAGCAGTTTCCGGGACAGGGATTTTGGAAAACTGTTTTTT	CASSFRDRDFGKLFF
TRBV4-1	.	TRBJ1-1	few	TGCGCCAGCAGCCAAGATAACTCGAACACTGAAGCTTTCTTT	CASSQDNSNTEAFF
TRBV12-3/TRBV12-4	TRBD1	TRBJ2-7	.	TGTGCCAGCAGTTCTACAGGGGGCTTAATCTACGAGCAGTACTTC	CASSSTGGLIYEQYF
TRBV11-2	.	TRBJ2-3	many	TGTGCCAGCAGCCCAGGGCTAGGCGGGACAGATACGCAGTATTTT	CASSPGLGGTDTQYF
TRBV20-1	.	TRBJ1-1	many	TGCAGTGCCATCCCGACGGAGAACACTGAAGCTTTCTTT	CSAIPTENTEAFF
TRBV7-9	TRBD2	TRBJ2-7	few	TGTGCCAGCAGGCGCGGGAGGGCGAGTGAGCAGTACTTC	CASRRGRASEQYF
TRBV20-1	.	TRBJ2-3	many	TGCAGTGCCAGGTCCACAGATACGCAGTATTTT	CSARSTDTQYF
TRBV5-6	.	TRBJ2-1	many	TGTGCCAGCAGCTTGGTGGGAGTCTACAATGAGCAGTTCTTC	CASSLVGVYNEQFF
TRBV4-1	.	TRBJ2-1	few	TGCGCCAGCAGCCAAGGCGGGGCTACCGGGGCCTACAATGAGCAGTTCTTC	CASSQGGATGAYNEQFF
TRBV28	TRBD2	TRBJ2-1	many	TGTGCCAGCAGGAGAGCGGGAAACAATGAGCAGTTCTTC	CASRRAGNNEQFF
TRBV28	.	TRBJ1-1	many	TGTGCCAGCAGTTTCCGACCGGGTCCCAGGCTGGCTTTCTTT	CASSFRPGPRLAFF
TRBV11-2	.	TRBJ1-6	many	TGTGCCAGCAGCACGCAGGGTAGCAATTCACCCCTCCACTTT	CASSTQGSNSPLHF
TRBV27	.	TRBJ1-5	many	TGTGCCAGCAGTCCCGGGGGGCATAACGGCAATCAGCCCCAGCATTTT	CASSPGGHNGNQPQHF
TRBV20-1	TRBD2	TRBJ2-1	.	TGCAGTGCTAGAGATCTCGGCCTAGCGGGGAGCTCCTACAATGAGCAGTTCTTC	CSARDLGLAGSSYNEQFF
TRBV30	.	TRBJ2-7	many	TGTGCCTGGAGTAGACTCCTCCGGCGGTACTTC	CAWSRLLRRYF
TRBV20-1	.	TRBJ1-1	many	TGCAGTGCTAGAGCTAGAGGGGGACCCTTGGCTGAAGCTTTCTTT	CSARARGGPLAEAFF
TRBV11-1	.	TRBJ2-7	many	TGTGCCAGCAGCCCGCTGGGACGGAGCGCCTACGAGCAGTACTTC	CASSPLGRSAYEQYF
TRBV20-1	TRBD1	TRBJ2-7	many	TGCAGTGCTAGAGTAACACAGGGGTTGGACGAGCAGTACTTC	CSARVTQGLDEQYF
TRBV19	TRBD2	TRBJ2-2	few	TGTGCCAGTAGTATAGCTTCTAGCGGCGCGAACACCGGGGAGCTGTTTTTT	CASSIASSGANTGELFF
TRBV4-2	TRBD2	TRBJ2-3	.	TGTGCCAGCGGTCGGGTTAGCGGGAGGGTCGCAGATACGCAGTATTTT	CASGRVSGRVADTQYF
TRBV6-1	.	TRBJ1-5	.	TGTGCCAGCAGTGTAGCGGGTGCCTTCAATCAGCCCCAGCATTTT	CASSVAGAFNQPQHF
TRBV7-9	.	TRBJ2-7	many	TGTGCCAGCAGAGGCGGGTTGGTTGGGGAGCAGTACTTC	CASRGGLVGEQYF
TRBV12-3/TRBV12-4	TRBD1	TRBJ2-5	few	TGTGCCAGCAGTTCCATACAGGGGGCAGAGACCCAGTACTTC	CASSSIQGAETQYF
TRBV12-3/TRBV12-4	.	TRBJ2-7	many	TGTGCCAGCAGTCGATCTAGGGGCTACGAGCAGTACTTC	CASSRSRGYEQYF
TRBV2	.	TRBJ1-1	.	TGTGCCAGCAGTGTGTCACAGGGTCACACGAACACTGAAGCTTTCTTT	CASSVSQGHTNTEAFF
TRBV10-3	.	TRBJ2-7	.	TGTACCATCAGCCCCACTGGACGGTACGAGCAGTACTTC	CTISPTGRYEQYF
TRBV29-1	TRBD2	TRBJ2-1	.	TGCAGCGTGATGACTAGCGCGGATGAGCAGTTCTTC	CSVMTSADEQFF